This T cell receptor beta chain came from a study of blood T cell repertoires in COVID-19. As for the study in general: Samples came from the United States, Italy and Spain, spanning acute and convalescent COVID-19. PBMCs, B-cell-depleted T cells, or T cells provided the cDNA or gDNA that made up the material.

This clone turned up a few times. Other DNA sequences from this sample encode an identical CDR3 as well. V was pared by 3 bases and J by 6 bases, with 10 bases between. This CDR3 is 13 amino acids long. Germline CDR1 KGHSH, CDR2 LQKENI. Authors' data handling: Estimated nucleated cell counts came from reference gene primer amplification. Only in-frame clones appear in the TCRdb table, and some are missing; sequencing was by immunoSEQ multiplex PCR. For V, J and clone size, that table is used; D and trimming come from the DNA. The sample has 90,000 to 150,000 clones; less than 75% are singletons. This chain uses TRBV18 with TRBJ2-3; D ambiguous. This sequence was found in a human donor with acute or convalescent COVID-19. The donor label of this sample is uncertain. Sequencing was carried out using peripheral blood. For the CDR3, the DNA is TGTGCCAGCTCACCGGCGGTCACGGATACGCAGTATTTT. This encodes CASSPAVTDTQYF.